The rows below give T cell receptor beta chains drawn from one sample of a study of OX40 agonist ivuxolimab in advanced cancers. Method: immunoSEQ multiplex PCR; TCRdb's copy keeps in-frame clones and lacks some. The sample lists roughly 60,000 clones, about 86% occurring once. This sample comprised CD4+ or CD8+ T cells sorted from blood, obtained in a trial of the OX40 agonist ivuxolimab. The receptors derive from an adult with an advanced solid tumor such as melanoma, head and neck, liver or kidney cancer. Each CDR3 is given with its conserved first and last residue. Each record gives: J gene, clone size, V gene, CDR3 protein. Size tells how often a clone was seen (once, few, many) or the class of an expanded clone, and some rows leave it out.

>TRBJ2-1|NA|TRBV5-1
CASSLLAGGYNEQFF
>TRBJ2-1|NA|TRBV4-1
CASTLAGGWSEQFF
>TRBJ2-1|NA|TRBV7-2
CASSYPWGEQFF
>TRBJ1-2|NA|TRBV12-2
CASRLSPGHFPPYGYTF
>TRBJ1-5|few|TRBV14
CASSQAGRNQPQHF
>TRBJ1-1|NA|TRBV7-2
CAASRGLNTEAFF
>TRBJ2-7|NA|TRBV27
CASSQLGYEQYF
>TRBJ2-7|NA|TRBV9
CASSEAPGSSYEQYF
>TRBJ2-7|NA|TRBV10-2
CASSAHYEQYF
>TRBJ1-1|few|TRBV7-9
CASSGQLAAWGTEAFF
>TRBJ2-1|NA|TRBV7-8
CASSLAPGFFNEQFF
>TRBJ2-5|NA|TRBV29-1
CSVSIRAQETQYF
>TRBJ2-5|NA|TRBV5-1
CASSLGTSGSIKETQYF
>TRBJ1-6|NA|TRBV28
CASSTPGPHLALHF
>TRBJ2-5|NA|TRBV5-4
CASYPAGGRETQYF
>TRBJ2-5|NA|TRBV19
CASSQGAWETQYF
>TRBJ1-4|NA|TRBV28
CASSFTGRGEKLFF
>TRBJ2-7|NA|TRBV18
CASSPAGGGYEQYF
>TRBJ2-1|NA|TRBV19
CASSIRGPYNEQFF
>TRBJ1-4|NA|TRBV28
CASSHHGSSNEKLFF
>TRBJ2-5|NA|TRBV27
CASSRDLETQYF
>TRBJ1-2|NA|TRBV5-1
CASSLTGGPGYGYTF
>TRBJ2-5|once|TRBV19
CASSTRREGGETQYF
>TRBJ1-3|once|TRBV10-3
CAISSSGGHGNTIYF
>TRBJ2-3|NA|TRBV5-1
CASSLGGGGGADTQYF
>TRBJ1-4|NA|TRBV2
CASTIQSTTNEKLFF
>TRBJ2-1|few|TRBV29-1
CSVRAELTLSSYNEQFF
>TRBJ1-2|NA|TRBV6-1
CASSEATFNDGYTF
>TRBJ2-1|NA|TRBV7-2
CASSLGLAGGINEQFF
>TRBJ1-2|NA|TRBV7-9
CASSQTSDGYTF
>TRBJ1-4|NA|TRBV6-6
CASSGTGGNEKLFF
>TRBJ2-7|NA|TRBV4-2
CASSPPTGTSGYYEQYF
>TRBJ1-1|NA|TRBV4-1
CASSPSGYRGSNLWANTEAFF
>TRBJ1-1|NA|TRBV4-1
CASSQGGPGPSGTEAFF
>TRBJ2-5|NA|TRBV14
CASSRRIAGAQETQYF
>TRBJ1-4|NA|TRBV6-1
CASSEGATNEKLFF
>TRBJ1-5|NA|TRBV6-5
CASSYSWTSNQPQHF
>TRBJ1-2|NA|TRBV29-1
CSVVINLYGYTF
>TRBJ2-5|NA|TRBV7-8
CASGTGRLYQETQYF
>TRBJ2-7|NA|TRBV7-2
CASSPRAWGDTRSEQYF
>TRBJ1-2|NA|TRBV28
CASTGRDGYGYTF
>TRBJ1-4|NA|TRBV7-2
CASRGPPSDEKLFF
>TRBJ1-1|once|TRBV6-6
CASSYPRDEAFF
>TRBJ2-3|NA|TRBV2
CASSWEEDYPPYTDTQYF
>TRBJ2-1|once|TRBV11-3
CASSLTTTGGYNEQFF
>TRBJ2-1|NA|TRBV5-1
CASSLEASGGAVDEQFF
>TRBJ1-2|NA|TRBV29-1
CSVEGGGVGRYGYTF
>TRBJ1-1|NA|TRBV29-1
CSVRKNTEAFF
>TRBJ2-7|NA|TRBV10-1
CASSPKTGGAWEQYF
>TRBJ1-6|NA|TRBV6-5
CASRGSYNSPLHF
>TRBJ2-1|NA|TRBV11-3
CASSRGVGRADEQFF
>TRBJ1-3|NA|TRBV7-2
CASSLQGAGNTIYF
>TRBJ2-7|NA|TRBV15
CATSFSYSEEQYF
>TRBJ2-5|NA|TRBV4-2
CASSRTQRRWEPETQYF
>TRBJ2-3|NA|TRBV28
CASRPMGGNTDTQYF